This T cell receptor beta chain was recorded in a study of T cells after yellow fever vaccination. The V end lost 2 bases, the J end lost 8 bases, and 10 bases lay between the germline ends. CDR1 is MGHRA, CDR2 YSYEKL, per germline. This CDR3 is built from 13 residues. TCRdb analysed the 5' RACE reads with MiXCR anew, one entry per CDR3 protein. In the table there are fewer than 650,000 distinct CDR3 sequences, 21% of which are singletons. This clonotype turned up a few times. The sample here was PBMCs, taken less than 25 days after the first yellow fever vaccination. The chain recombines TRBV4-1 with TRBJ1-5; D remains ambiguous. The clonotype was recovered from a man younger than 30 who received the YFV17D yellow fever vaccine. Here the CDR3 reads CASSQPLLEPQHF. The CDR3 DNA sequence: TGCGCCAGCAGCCAACCTCTACTCGAGCCCCAGCATTTT.